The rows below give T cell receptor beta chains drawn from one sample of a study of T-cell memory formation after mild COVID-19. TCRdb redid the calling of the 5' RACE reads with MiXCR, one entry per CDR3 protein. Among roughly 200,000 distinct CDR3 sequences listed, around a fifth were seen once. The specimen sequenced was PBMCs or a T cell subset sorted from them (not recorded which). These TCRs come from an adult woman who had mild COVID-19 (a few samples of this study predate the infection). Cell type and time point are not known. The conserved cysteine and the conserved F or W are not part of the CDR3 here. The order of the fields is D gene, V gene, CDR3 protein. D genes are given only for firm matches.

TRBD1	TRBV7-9	ASSSPGTGGYGYT
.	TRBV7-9	ASSLKPPEETEAF
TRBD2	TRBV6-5	ASSALRTSILIDDSTDTQY
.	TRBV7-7	ASSAQGAPNTGELF
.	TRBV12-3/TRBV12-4	ASREGQGLYNEQF
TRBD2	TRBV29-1	SVIGTSGAETQY
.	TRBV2	ASIKGSGYT
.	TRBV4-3	ASSQSAGNEQF
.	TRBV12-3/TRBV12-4	ASSYFVRRLPSGYT
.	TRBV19	AIGESQSSYNEQF
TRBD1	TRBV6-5	ASSHTGGSEAF
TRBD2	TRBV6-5	ASSYIGGRVNEQF
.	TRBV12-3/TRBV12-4	ASSDTNYNEQF
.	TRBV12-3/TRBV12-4	ASSALGGPEAF
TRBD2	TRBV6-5	ASSPLRLAGGNEQF
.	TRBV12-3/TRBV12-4	ASSATPGLKEPYEQY
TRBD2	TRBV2	ARSDLAGAETQY
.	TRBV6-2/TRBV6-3	ASSQAWSVPEAF
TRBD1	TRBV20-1	SARDPGTVNTEAF
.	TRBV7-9	ASSTDWNTEAF
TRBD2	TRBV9	ASSVDGQPGLAGVGEQY
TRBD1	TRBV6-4	ASSERGQGTYNEQF
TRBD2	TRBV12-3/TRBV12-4	ASSLAPPLAPTTDTQY
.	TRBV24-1	ATSGPLSPQWGEQF
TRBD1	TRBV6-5	ASSRLQGSYNEQF
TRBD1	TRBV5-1	ASDDRAGGYNEQF
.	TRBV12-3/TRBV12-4	AGEVAGELF
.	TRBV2	ASNDWGHTDTQY
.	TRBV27	ASSLYPTGELF
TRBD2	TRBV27	ARDGLGWNEQF
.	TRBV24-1	ATSDSVGSGYNEQF
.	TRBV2	ASSAGFTYEQY
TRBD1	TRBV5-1	ASSLGTGATGELF
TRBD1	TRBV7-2	ASSFSPRDSYGYT
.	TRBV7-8	ASRSQEPTNEKLF
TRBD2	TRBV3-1	ASSQVISGGDTQY
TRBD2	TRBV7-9	ASSWTSSTDTQY
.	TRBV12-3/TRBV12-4	ASWVNTEAF
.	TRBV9	ASSPSGTHNYGYT
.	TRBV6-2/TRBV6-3	ASSYLGTPNEKLF
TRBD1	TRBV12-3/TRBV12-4	ASSLGLKTGRYSYEQY
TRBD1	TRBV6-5	ASSYRAGGNEQF
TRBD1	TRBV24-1	ATSEHGTGGNQPQH
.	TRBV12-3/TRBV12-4	ASSFWPGSSLYTDTQY
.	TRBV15	ATSSAGNSNTEAF
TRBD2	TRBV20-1	SARDPSGVVQGEETQY
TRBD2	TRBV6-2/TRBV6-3	ASSYPLVAGTYNEQF
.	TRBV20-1	SASEQGESGANVLT
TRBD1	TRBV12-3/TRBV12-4	ASSLAGQGSLFHYGYT
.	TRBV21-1	ASSRRTSSYEQY
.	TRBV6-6	ASSYRPPTGDTQY
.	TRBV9	ASSVEGRGEETQY
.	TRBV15	ATSSVNQPQH
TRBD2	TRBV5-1	ASSLGTSGTDTQY